These 26 T cell receptor beta chains share one sample of origin, sequenced in a study of vaccination and CD4 T cells after COVID-19 (dated by TCRdb to between 2021 and 2022). These receptors have no known antigen. The library was generated by PCR. Sequencing instrument: Illumina iSeq 100. DNA from cultured CD4+ T cells underwent TCR sequencing with the Oncomine TCR Beta short-read assay at the Johns Hopkins FTIC core. TCRdb ran its own pipeline on the public reads, namely fastp trimming at Q25 and MiXCR clone calling, and kept in-frame beta chains. Each entry merges the rows of one CDR3 protein and shows their most common DNA and genes. The sample has approximately 16,000 distinct CDR3 sequences on record, roughly a fifth of them singletons. The top ten constitute less than 15% of the sample. The treatment or condition label for this specimen denotes: approximately 9-day PBMC culture with coronavirus spike peptide pools or control peptides (ViraFEST assay).

The sample consisted of CD4+ T cells from blood, cultured in vitro, taken before SARS-CoV-2 vaccination. The receptors derive from a human donor who received a COVID-19 vaccine.

This clonotype was counted a few times. V gene TRBV24-1 combines with J gene TRBJ2-7, with unresolved D. CDR3 length equals 13 residues. V was shortened by 8 bases and J by 2 bases, with 12 bases between the two germline ends. Germline V lookup: CDR1 KGHDR, CDR2 SFDVKD. In nucleotides, the CDR3 is TGTGCCACCATTAAGGGAATTCCCTACGAGCAGTACTTC. It specifies CATIKGIPYEQYF.

Comment on this clonotype: A junction end diverges from the germline sequence, so it may reflect a read error. The rearrangement joins TRBV10-3 to TRBJ1-6, with TRBD1 matching 9 bases. The CDR3 is 14 amino acids. Germline V gene lookup returns CDR1 ENHRY and CDR2 SYGVKD. This CDR3 reads CAISEGQGYSPLRF. The DNA for the CDR3 is TGTGCCATCAGTGAGGGACAGGGGTATTCACCCCTCCGCTTT.

V and J are TRBV6-1 and TRBJ2-3, with D maybe TRBD2 (6 bases). This CDR3 spans 18 amino acids. Germline CDR1 MNHNS, CDR2 SASEGT. V shed 7 bases and J shed 0 bases, with 23 bases lying between them. In DNA, the CDR3 is TGTGCCAGCACCGTAGCTGAGGGGCTAGCGTCTAGCACAGATACGCAGTATTTT. Its protein product is CASTVAEGLASSTDTQYF.

This chain links TRBV5-1 with TRBJ2-5; the D is unclear. Trimming removed 5 bases from V and 1 base from J, with 12 bases in between. Germline V gene data show CDR1 as SGHRS and CDR2 as YFSETQ. This CDR3 has 14 residues. CDR3 nucleotides: TGCGCCAGCAGTCGAGGACCATCCCAAGAGACCCAGTACTTC. Its translation: CASSRGPSQETQYF.

The rearrangement uses TRBV20-1 and TRBJ1-2; unclear D gene. The germline V and J ends were trimmed by 5 bases and 6 bases, with 22 bases remaining between them. Per germline, CDR1 DFQATT and CDR2 SNEGSKA (reference sequence). The CDR3 has 15 residues. Here the CDR3 DNA reads TGCAGTGCTCGGGTCAGGAAGGGATCCTCGAATGGCTACACCTTC. Amino acids: CSARVRKGSSNGYTF.

This chain joins TRBV12-5 and TRBJ1-2; no clear D gene. Trimming pared 3 bases from V and 4 bases from J, leaving 12 bases between. This CDR3 region has 14 residues. Germline loops: CDR1 LGHNT, CDR2 FRNRAP. This chain's CDR3 is CASGFATGGYGYTF. The CDR3 nucleotides are TGTGCTAGTGGTTTTGCCACCGGAGGCTATGGCTACACCTTC.

This clonotype was detected only a few times. This sequence joins TRBV6-1 and TRBJ2-2, with a possible D match to TRBD1 (8 bases). Germline V CDR1 and CDR2: MNHNS, SASEGT. V was pared by 10 bases and J by 4 bases, with 19 bases between. The CDR3 is 15 residues long. The CDR3 DNA follows: TGTGCCATCTTACAGGGGGGGCGGGGCACCGGGGAGCTGTTTTTT. It codes for CAILQGGRGTGELFF.

This clonotype was detected only a few times. The rearrangement links TRBV19 to TRBJ2-7; D not certain. CDR1 and CDR2 (germline): LNHDA, SQIVND (reference sequence). V lost 4 bases and J lost 6, with 7 bases in between. The CDR3 is 11 residues long. Here the CDR3 DNA reads TGTGCCAGTAGTAGTGGGGTCGAGCAGTACTTC. As protein: CASSSGVEQYF.

This clonotype has just one count. V and J are TRBV3-1 and TRBJ1-2; 7 bases align to TRBD1. V trimming: 5 bases; J trimming: 2 bases; junction bases outside the gene matches: 2. The CDR3 is 13 residues long. Germline CDR1 is LGHDT and CDR2 is YNNKEL (reference sequence). Here the CDR3 DNA reads TGTGCCAGCAGCTGGACAGGCAACTATGGCTACACCTTC. It specifies CASSWTGNYGYTF. Looking up the rest from reference TRBV3-1 and TRBJ1-2 gives the full variable domain: DTAVSQTPKYLVTQMGNDKSIKCEQNLGHDTMYWYKQDSKKFLKIMFSYNNKELIINETVPNRFSPKSPDKAHLNLHINSLELGDSAVYFCASSWTGNYGYTFGSGTRLTVV.

This chain uses TRBV15 with TRBJ2-5; D possibly uses TRBD1 or TRBD2 (5 bases each). There are 17 residues in the CDR3. The V and J ends lost 1 base and 5 bases respectively, with 20 bases between them. The germline gives CDR1 LNHNV, CDR2 YYDKDF (reference sequence). This chain's CDR3 is CATSRGEGQGRRETQYF. The CDR3 DNA follows: TGTGCCACCAGCAGAGGAGAGGGGCAGGGAAGGCGGGAGACCCAGTACTTC.

This clonotype is a singleton in its sample. The chain joins TRBV10-2 to TRBJ2-7; TRBD2 matches at 9 bases. The junction had 11 bases not matched to a gene; V was cut back by 7 bases and J by 7 bases. The germline V gene has CDR1 WSHSY and CDR2 SAAADI. The CDR3 loop spans 14 amino acids. The CDR3 DNA is TGCGCCAGCATCTCCGCGGGGGGGCCGGGGGAGCAGTACTTC. It encodes CASISAGGPGEQYF.

This clonotype was recorded a few times. This chain connects TRBV12-3 or TRBV12-4 to TRBJ1-5; 9 bases are a match to TRBD1. This CDR3 spans 17 amino acids. V shed 5 bases, J shed 3 bases, and the junction held 11 bases outside the gene matches. CDR3 residues: CASSRTGGRGVNQPQHF. The CDR3 DNA reads TGTGCCAGCAGTCGTACAGGGGGCCGAGGGGTCAATCAGCCCCAGCATTTT.

In this sample, this clonotype turned up a few times. The chain has TRBV10-3 and TRBJ1-5; D remains unclear. There are 13 residues in the CDR3. V was cut by 2 bases and J by 6 bases, with 8 bases left in between. Germline assignment: CDR1 ENHRY and CDR2 SYGVKD. The CDR3 protein is CAISEAKSQPQHF. DNA for the CDR3: TGTGCCATCAGTGAGGCCAAGAGTCAGCCCCAGCATTTT.

This sequence joins TRBV18 and TRBJ2-7; D is uncertain. Trimming cost V 4 bases and J 7 bases, with 17 bases left between them. Germline V lookup: CDR1 KGHSH, CDR2 LQKENI. The CDR3 runs 14 residues. The CDR3 nucleotides read TGTGCCAGCTCACATAGGCAGTCGCCAAGGGAGCAGTACTTC. Its translation: CASSHRQSPREQYF.

V gene TRBV6-2 or TRBV6-3 combines with J gene TRBJ2-1; D is undetermined. CDR3 length: 14 amino acids. Germline V gene lookup returns CDR1 MNHEY and CDR2 SVGEGT. Trimming shortened V by 7 bases and J by 0 bases, and 10 bases separated the two germline ends. The CDR3 region has the DNA TGTGCCAGCAAGGGCACCAGCTCCTACAATGAGCAGTTCTTC. Translation gives CASKGTSSYNEQFF.

This clonotype was seen a single time. At one boundary the junction diverges from the germline segment, which might be a read error. J is TRBJ2-2 and V is TRBV5-3; 14 nucleotides align to TRBD2. TRBV5-3 is recorded as an ORF, its role being uncertain. The CDR3 extends over 18 amino acids. The CDR3 DNA sequence: TGTGCCAGCAGCTTGGGGTTGGGGACTAGCGGGGGCAGCGGGGAGCTGTTTTTT. It specifies CASSLGLGTSGGSGELFF.

The chain is built from TRBV7-6 and TRBJ2-7; TRBD2 matches at 9 bases. CDR1 and CDR2 from the germline V gene are SGHVS and FNYEAQ. Trimming took 4 bases from V and 3 from J; bases not matched to a gene: 10. The CDR3 runs 16 residues. In DNA, the CDR3 is TGTGCCAGCAGCTCAGCTCCGCGGGGGGGCTTCTACGAGCAGTACTTC. It encodes CASSSAPRGGFYEQYF.

CDR3 sequence (DNA): TGTGCCAGCATCCGTTACCCTGCTCTTGGAAACACCATATATTTT. Translating it yields CASIRYPALGNTIYF. The chain joins TRBV7-8 to TRBJ1-3; D unclear. Germline V gene lookup returns CDR1 SGHVS and CDR2 FQNEAQ. The CDR3 covers 15 residues. V lost 7 bases and J 3 bases, leaving 16 bases between the germline ends.

This sequence joins TRBV5-1 and TRBJ2-3, with 7 bases aligning to TRBD2. The CDR3 contains 19 residues. Germline CDR1 SGHRS, CDR2 YFSETQ. V lost 4 bases, J lost 4 bases, and 21 bases stayed unmatched. This chain's CDR3 is CASSPRAAGEPTYPDTQYF. The CDR3 DNA follows: TGCGCCAGCAGCCCGAGGGCGGCGGGGGAGCCCACATACCCAGATACGCAGTATTTT.

This clonotype turned up a few times. CDR3 coding DNA: TGTGCCAGTAGTCGCCGGGACAGACAATACAATGAGCAGTTCTTC. This encodes CASSRRDRQYNEQFF. The chain couples TRBV19 to TRBJ2-1; 7 bases are a match to TRBD1. The germline gives CDR1 LNHDA, CDR2 SQIVND (reference sequence). Unmatched junction bases numbered 8, after V lost 5 bases and J lost 4 bases. This CDR3 is 15 amino acids long. Full variable domain (outside the CDR3, taken from reference TRBV19 and TRBJ2-1): DGGITQSPKYLFRKEGQNVTLSCEQNLNHDAMYWYRQDPGQGLRLIYYSQIVNDFQKGDIAEGYSVSREKKESFPLTVTSAQKNPTAFYLCASSRRDRQYNEQFFGPGTRLTVL.

The chain combines TRBV20-1 with TRBJ2-3; no clear D gene. From germline, CDR1 is DFQATT and CDR2 SNEGSKA (reference sequence). CDR3 length: 13 amino acids. This CDR3 is CGARRFQADTQYF. CDR3 in DNA: TGCGGCGCTCGGCGTTTCCAGGCAGATACGCAGTATTTT.

The chain links TRBV6-1 to TRBJ2-5; possibly TRBD2 for D (5 bases). V lost 5 bases and J lost 1, with 8 bases in between. The CDR3 length is 13 residues. Germline assignment: CDR1 MNHNS and CDR2 SASEGT. The CDR3 bases are TGTGCCAGCAGTCGACTATCCCAAGAGACCCAGTACTTC. As protein: CASSRLSQETQYF.

The chain carries TRBV5-1 and TRBJ1-1; D is possibly TRBD1 (5 bases). The germline CDR1 and CDR2 sequences are SGHRS and YFSETQ. The CDR3 loop spans 14 amino acids. Trimming cost V 3 bases and J 3 bases, with 12 bases left between them. The DNA of the CDR3 is TGCGCCAGCAGCTCCCCGGGGCTCGACACTGAAGCTTTCTTT. Translated, it gives CASSSPGLDTEAFF. Full variable domain (remainder filled in from reference TRBV5-1 and TRBJ1-1): KAGVTQTPRYLIKTRGQQVTLSCSPISGHRSVSWYQQTPGQGLQFLFEYFSETQRNKGNFPGRFSGRQFSNSRSEMNVSTLELGDSALYLCASSSPGLDTEAFFGQGTRLTVV.

This clonotype was seen a handful of times. V is TRBV11-3 and J is TRBJ2-5; no firm D call. Trimming took 4 bases from V and 5 from J, leaving 11 bases between them. The CDR3 has 13 residues. Germline V gene lookup returns CDR1 SGHNT and CDR2 YENEEA. This chain's CDR3 is CASSSQVGETQYF. CDR3 in DNA: TGTGCCAGCAGCTCCCAGGTCGGGGAGACCCAGTACTTC.

Turning to this clonotype: Mismatch with germline at one junction end may stem from a read error. The gene calls are TRBV20-1 and TRBJ2-3; a weak D match, TRBD2 (5 bases). Germline CDR1 and CDR2: DFQATT and SNEGSKA (reference sequence). The CDR3 extends over 13 amino acids. CDR3 protein: CSARVLGTDTRYF. CDR3 bases: TGCAGTGCTAGAGTACTAGGCACAGATACGCGGTATTTT.

This clonotype was detected only a few times. This sequence joins TRBV30 and TRBJ2-4; the D gene is possibly TRBD2 (5 bases). CDR3 length: 13 residues. Germline CDR1 is GTSNPN and CDR2 is SVGIG (reference sequence). The V end was cut by 3 bases, the J end by 8 bases, with 14 bases between. Here the CDR3 reads CAWRGMARDIQYF. Here the CDR3 DNA reads TGTGCCTGGAGGGGAATGGCGCGGGACATTCAGTACTTC.